The clone carrying this T cell receptor beta chain has a count of ten or more. Antigen unknown. Using RNA transcripts as the source, TCR beta CDR3 regions were amplified. First-round RT-PCR with HTBI primers amplified the TCR CDR3 region. From the multiplex PCR reads, TCRdb called clonotypes with MiXCR, one entry per CDR3 protein. Counted here are hundreds of thousands of distinct CDR3 sequences, 16% occurring once; the ten biggest clones make up around 26%. This sample was included in a study of T cells in Graves' hyperthyroidism and ophthalmopathy. Findings of the study overall: Patients with ophthalmopathy were separated from those with stable hyperthyroidism by a 13 V-J model.

Germline assignment: CDR1 MDHEN and CDR2 SYDVKM. The V and J ends lost 4 bases and 5 bases respectively, with 8 bases between them. CDR3 size: 12 residues. The sequenced sample consisted of blood. The receptor was derived from a woman younger than 30 with Graves' ophthalmopathy. V is TRBV28 and J is TRBJ1-2; D gene ambiguous. CDR3 residues: CASSSTGYGYTF. The CDR3 DNA is TGTGCCAGCAGTTCAACGGGGTATGGCTACACCTTC.